What follows are 12 T cell receptor beta chains derived from one specimen sequenced in a study of spatial heterogeneity in lung cancer. TCRdb re-analysed the 5' RACE reads in MiXCR, keeping a single row per CDR3 protein. The sample consists of about 45,000 distinct CDR3 sequences, around 15% of them appearing once. The time point: sample taken at primary tumor resection. Sequencing was performed on PBMCs, taken at surgery. These receptors all stem from a male donor with early-stage non-small cell lung cancer.

This clonotype was counted at least ten times. V is TRBV29-1 and J is TRBJ2-7, with no clear D. CDR3 size: 11 residues. V lost 3 bases and J 9 bases, leaving 12 bases between the germline ends. Germline values: CDR1 SQVTM, CDR2 ANQGSEA. The CDR3 here is CSVDSGEGQYF. CDR3 nucleotides: TGCAGCGTTGATTCAGGAGAAGGGCAGTACTTC.

In this sample, this clonotype turned up a few times. V is TRBV6-5 and J is TRBJ1-6, with 7 bases fitting TRBD1. The CDR3 totals 15 residues. V lost 4 bases and J lost 8; bases outside the gene matches: 8. The V gene's germline CDR1 is MNHEY and CDR2 SVGAGI. The CDR3 spells CASSWDRRRYSPLHF. For the CDR3, the DNA is TGTGCCAGCAGTTGGGACAGAAGGCGGTATTCACCCCTCCACTTT.

This chain uses TRBV24-1 with TRBJ1-2; no clear D. The CDR3 sequence is 16 residues long. Germline V gives CDR1 KGHDR, CDR2 SFDVKD. V was trimmed by 3 bases and J by 7 bases, leaving 20 bases between them. This CDR3 is CATSDSASAGVRGYTF. CDR3 DNA: TGTGCCACCAGTGATAGTGCGTCGGCCGGGGTTCGTGGCTACACCTTC.

The rearrangement uses TRBV6-9 and TRBJ2-3; 8 bases are a match to TRBD2. Germline V lookup: CDR1 MNHGY, CDR2 SVAAGI. The CDR3 is 16 amino acids. V dropped 6 bases and J dropped 2; count of bases not matched to a gene: 10. The CDR3 here is CASSPKTTSATDTQYF. In nucleotides, the CDR3 is TGTGCCAGCAGCCCGAAGACGACTAGCGCCACAGATACGCAGTATTTT.

This clonotype showed up many times. The chain joins TRBV6-5 to TRBJ1-6; D perhaps matches TRBD1 (6 bases). CDR1 and CDR2 (germline): MNHEY, SVGAGI. The V end lost 6 bases, the J end lost 7 bases, and 13 bases lay between the germline ends. There are 14 residues in the CDR3. CDR3 bases: TGTGCCAGCAGCTGGGGGGCACGGAATTCACCCCTCCACTTT. Translation: CASSWGARNSPLHF.

This clonotype was seen at least ten times. CDR3 in amino acids: CASSYGGTGGAFF. In nucleotides, the CDR3 is TGTGCCAGCAGTTACGGCGGCACAGGCGGGGCTTTCTTT. This sequence joins TRBV6-5 and TRBJ1-1, with TRBD1 as a possible D gene (5 bases). Deletions cut 2 bases from V and 11 bases from J, with 15 bases between. The CDR3 is 13 residues long. CDR1 MNHEY and CDR2 SVGAGI come from the germline V gene.

This clonotype was observed a handful of times. The V call is TRBV6-6, the J call TRBJ1-2; no clear D gene. The germline CDR1 and CDR2 sequences are MNHNY and SVGAGI (reference sequence). The CDR3 has 13 amino acids. V was trimmed by 3 bases and J by 12 bases, leaving 17 bases between them. CDR3 in DNA: TGTGCCAGCAGTTATGGAGAGGATGCCGCAAACACCTTC. It codes for CASSYGEDAANTF.

The chain recombines TRBV7-9 with TRBJ1-4, with 8 bases aligning to TRBD1. The V and J ends lost 1 base and 3 bases, in that order; junction bases with no gene match: 7. In germline, CDR1 is SEHNR, CDR2 FQNEAQ (reference sequence). The CDR3 loop spans 17 amino acids. CDR3 sequence: CASSLGQGRGANEKLFF. The CDR3 DNA is TGTGCCAGCAGCTTAGGACAGGGGAGAGGAGCTAATGAAAAACTGTTTTTT.

About this clonotype: A much bigger clone sits one base away, suggesting this may be a read error. This chain joins TRBV6-6 and TRBJ1-6; possibly TRBD1 for D (5 bases). The CDR3 loop spans 13 amino acids. Germline V CDR1 and CDR2: MNHNY, SVGAGI (reference sequence). CDR3 sequence reads: CTSSSTGISPLHF. For the CDR3, the DNA is TGTACCAGCAGTTCCACAGGAATTTCACCCCTCCACTTT.

This clonotype was picked up a small number of times. The chain joins TRBV10-3 to TRBJ2-3, with D perhaps matching TRBD2 (6 bases). The CDR3 spans 14 residues. CDR1 is ENHRY and CDR2 is SYGVKD in the germline V gene. V was pared by 2 bases and J by 4 bases, with 10 bases between. This chain's CDR3 is CAISEGGNADTQYF. DNA of the CDR3: TGTGCCATCAGTGAGGGAGGGAACGCAGATACGCAGTATTTT.

The V call is TRBV11-2, the J call TRBJ2-3, with 7 positions matching TRBD2. Trimming removed 5 bases from V and 5 bases from J; junction bases left unmatched: 4. CDR1 and CDR2 (germline): SGHAT, FQNNGV. CDR3 length: 13 amino acids. As DNA, the CDR3 is TGTGCCAGCAGCGTCACGGGGGGAGATACGCAGTATTTT. Translation gives CASSVTGGDTQYF.

This clonotype was recorded many times. The chain has TRBV11-2 and TRBJ2-3; D gene uncertain. Germline V lookup: CDR1 SGHAT, CDR2 FQNNGV. V lost 1 base to trimming and J lost 2 bases, with 10 bases between them. This CDR3 contains 15 residues. In DNA, the CDR3 is TGTGCCAGCAGCTTAGGAAGCCGTTACACAGATACGCAGTATTTT. It codes for CASSLGSRYTDTQYF.